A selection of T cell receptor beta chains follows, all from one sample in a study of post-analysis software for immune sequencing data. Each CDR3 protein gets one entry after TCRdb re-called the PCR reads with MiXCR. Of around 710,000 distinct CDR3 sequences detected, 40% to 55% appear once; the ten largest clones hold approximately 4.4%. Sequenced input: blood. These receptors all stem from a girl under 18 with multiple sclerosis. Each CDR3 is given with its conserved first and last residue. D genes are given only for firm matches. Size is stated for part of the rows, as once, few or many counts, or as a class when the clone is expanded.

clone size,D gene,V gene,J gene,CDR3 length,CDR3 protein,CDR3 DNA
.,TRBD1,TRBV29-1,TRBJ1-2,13,CSVGTGGSYGYTF,TGCAGCGTCGGGACAGGGGGGAGCTATGGCTACACCTTC
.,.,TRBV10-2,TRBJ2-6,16,CASSEGLHSGANVLTF,TGCGCCAGCAGTGAAGGACTGCACTCTGGGGCCAACGTCCTGACTTTC
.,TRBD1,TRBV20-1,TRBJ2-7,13,CSTPGQGAYEQYF,TGCAGCACCCCGGGACAGGGGGCCTACGAGCAGTACTTC
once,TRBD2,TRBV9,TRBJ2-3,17,CASSPGGTSGSADTQYF,TGTGCCAGCAGCCCCGGGGGGACTAGCGGGAGCGCAGATACGCAGTATTTT
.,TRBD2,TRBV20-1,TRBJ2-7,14,CSAKTSGGAYEQYF,TGCAGTGCTAAAACTAGCGGAGGGGCCTACGAGCAGTACTTC
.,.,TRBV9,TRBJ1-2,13,CASSVAGTRDVTF,TGTGCCAGCAGCGTAGCCGGGACACGGGACGTCACCTTC
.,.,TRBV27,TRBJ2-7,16,CASAVRGLPPDYEQYF,TGTGCCAGCGCCGTTCGAGGCCTTCCACCAGACTACGAGCAGTACTTC
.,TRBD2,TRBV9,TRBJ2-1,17,CASSVAEGAGAYNEQFF,TGTGCCAGCAGCGTAGCTGAGGGAGCGGGAGCCTACAATGAGCAGTTCTTC
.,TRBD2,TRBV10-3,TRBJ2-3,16,CAISVSGTPGTDTQYF,TGTGCCATCAGTGTGAGCGGGACCCCCGGCACAGATACGCAGTATTTT
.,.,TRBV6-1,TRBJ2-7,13,CASIGTASYEQYF,TGTGCCAGCATTGGGACGGCCTCCTACGAGCAGTACTTC
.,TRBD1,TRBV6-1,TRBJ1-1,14,CASGPGTGGTEAFF,TGTGCCAGCGGACCCGGGACAGGGGGTACTGAAGCTTTCTTT
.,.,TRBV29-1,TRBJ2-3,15,CSGQSGRARGDTQYF,TGCAGCGGACAATCGGGACGAGCGAGGGGAGATACGCAGTATTTT
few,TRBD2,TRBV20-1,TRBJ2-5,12,CSADGLDETQYF,TGCAGTGCTGATGGACTAGATGAGACCCAGTACTTC
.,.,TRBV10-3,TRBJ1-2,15,CAISENPQSNYGYTF,TGTGCCATCAGTGAAAACCCACAGAGTAACTATGGCTACACCTTC
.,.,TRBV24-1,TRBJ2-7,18,CATSDLVRGTDTREPQYF,TGTGCCACCAGTGATTTGGTCCGGGGGACAGACACTAGAGAGCCCCAGTACTTC
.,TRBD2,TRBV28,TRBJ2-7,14,CASSRSGSYHEQYF,TGTGCCAGCAGCCGAAGCGGGAGCTACCACGAGCAGTACTTC
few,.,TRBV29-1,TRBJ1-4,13,CSVVEGVGEKLFF,TGCAGCGTTGTAGAGGGGGTTGGTGAAAAACTGTTTTTT
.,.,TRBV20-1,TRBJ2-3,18,CSARTEGGTLILADTQYF,TGCAGTGCTAGAACCGAAGGCGGGACTCTGATATTAGCAGATACGCAGTATTTT
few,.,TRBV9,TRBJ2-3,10,CASEGDTQYF,TGTGCCAGCGAGGGAGATACGCAGTATTTT
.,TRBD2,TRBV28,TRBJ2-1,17,CASSYQTSGSDDNEQFF,TGTGCCAGCAGTTACCAGACTAGCGGGAGTGACGACAATGAGCAGTTCTTC
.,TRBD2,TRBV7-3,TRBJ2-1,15,CASSLRGGWNNEQFF,TGTGCCAGCAGCTTAAGGGGGGGGTGGAACAATGAGCAGTTCTTC
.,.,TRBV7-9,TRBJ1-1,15,CASSLSAPMNTEAFF,TGTGCCAGCAGCCTATCAGCACCGATGAACACTGAAGCTTTCTTT
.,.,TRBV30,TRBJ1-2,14,CAWNVGAPNYGYTF,TGTGCCTGGAATGTCGGCGCCCCAAACTATGGCTACACCTTC
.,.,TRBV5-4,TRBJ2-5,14,CASSLEWGAETQYF,TGTGCCAGCAGCTTGGAATGGGGGGCTGAGACCCAGTACTTC
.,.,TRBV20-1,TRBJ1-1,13,CSAWKGMGTEAFF,TGCAGTGCTTGGAAAGGGATGGGCACTGAAGCTTTCTTT
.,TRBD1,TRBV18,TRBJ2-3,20,CASSRTTGTGHRISTDTQYF,TGTGCCAGCTCACGGACTACCGGGACAGGGCACCGGATAAGCACAGATACGCAGTATTTT
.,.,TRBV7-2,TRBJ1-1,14,CASSFLVGNTEAFF,TGTGCCAGCAGCTTCTTGGTGGGGAACACTGAAGCTTTCTTT
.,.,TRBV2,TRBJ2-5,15,CASSGLSVSQETQYF,TGTGCCAGCAGCGGACTATCAGTCAGCCAAGAGACCCAGTACTTC
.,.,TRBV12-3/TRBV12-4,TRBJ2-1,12,CASSPGSPEQFF,TGTGCCAGCAGCCCAGGGTCCCCGGAGCAGTTCTTC
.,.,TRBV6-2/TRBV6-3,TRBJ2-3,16,CASRERPGLETDTQYF,TGTGCCAGCAGGGAACGGCCGGGACTGGAGACAGATACGCAGTATTTT
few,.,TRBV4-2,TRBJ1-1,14,CASSHTPMNTEAFF,TGTGCCAGCAGCCACACACCCATGAACACTGAAGCTTTCTTT
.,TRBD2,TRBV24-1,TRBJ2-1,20,CATSDDGTSGRPTVYNEQFF,TGTGCCACCAGTGATGACGGGACTAGCGGGAGGCCTACGGTCTACAATGAGCAGTTCTTC
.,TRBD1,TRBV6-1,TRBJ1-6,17,CASSDRQGARGNSPLHF,TGTGCCAGCAGTGACCGACAGGGGGCGCGTGGTAATTCACCCCTCCACTTT
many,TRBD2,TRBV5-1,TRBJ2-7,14,CASSLGLALGEQYF,TGCGCCAGCAGCTTGGGACTAGCCTTGGGCGAGCAGTACTTC
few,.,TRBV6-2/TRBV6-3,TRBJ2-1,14,CASSYTPLGNEQFF,TGTGCCAGCAGTTACACCCCGCTAGGAAATGAGCAGTTCTTC
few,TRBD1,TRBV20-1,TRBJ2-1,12,CSAWDSQETQFF,TGCAGTGCCTGGGACAGCCAAGAGACCCAGTTCTTC
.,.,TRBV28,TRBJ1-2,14,CASSPPQTNYGYTF,TGTGCCAGCAGTCCCCCCCAGACTAACTATGGCTACACCTTC
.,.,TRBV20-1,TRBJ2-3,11,CSASVRDTQYF,TGCAGTGCTAGCGTCCGGGATACGCAGTATTTT
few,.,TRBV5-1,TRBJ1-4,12,CASSLDREKLFF,TGCGCCAGCAGCTTGGACCGGGAAAAACTGTTTTTT
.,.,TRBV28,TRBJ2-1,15,CASMTRPALRNEQFF,TGTGCCAGCATGACTAGGCCGGCGCTACGCAATGAGCAGTTCTTC
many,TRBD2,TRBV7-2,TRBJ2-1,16,CASSPGLAGGNNEQFF,TGTGCCAGCAGCCCGGGACTAGCGGGAGGCAACAATGAGCAGTTCTTC
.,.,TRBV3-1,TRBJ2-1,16,CASSPELGGAYNEQFF,TGTGCCAGCAGCCCGGAACTAGGGGGGGCTTACAATGAGCAGTTCTTC
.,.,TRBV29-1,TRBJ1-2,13,CSVPVTKPGGYTF,TGCAGCGTTCCCGTGACCAAACCGGGTGGCTACACCTTC
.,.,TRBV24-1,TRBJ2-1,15,CATSVQGEGCNEQFF,TGTGCCACCAGTGTCCAGGGGGAGGGTTGCAATGAGCAGTTCTTC